The text below deals with one T cell receptor (beta chain). The entry originates in a study of cytomegalovirus exposure and HLA in healthy donors. PCR primers comprised 60 Vbeta and 13 Jbeta primers. Using immunoSEQ multiplex PCR, the repertoire was profiled, and TCRdb retains in-frame clones only, with some absent. Among roughly 150,000 clones, 60% to 80% were seen once, and the ten largest hold 0.5% to 0.85%. The CDR3 covers 13 residues. The trim removed 3 bases at V and 7 bases at J, leaving 6 bases unmatched. Germline V gene data show CDR1 as SGDLS and CDR2 as YYNGEE. The chain is built from TRBV9 and TRBJ1-2; the match to TRBD1 covers 7 bases. Sequencing used PBMCs. The receptor comes from a male donor in good health and CMV-seronegative. The CDR3 sequence: CASSAGQVGGYTF. CDR3 bases: TGTGCCAGCAGCGCCGGACAGGTCGGTGGCTACACCTTC.